Listed below are T cell receptor beta chains from one sample, sequenced in a study of cytomegalovirus exposure and HLA in healthy donors. Sequencing was performed with immunoSEQ multiplex PCR; in TCRdb, only in-frame clones are kept and a portion is missing. The sample holds roughly 120,000 clones; around 80% are singletons and the top ten take 0.24%. Sequencing was done on a sample of PBMCs. These receptors were collected from a man in his fifties or sixties in good health and CMV-seronegative. The CDR3 runs from the conserved cysteine through the conserved F or W. The D gene is left open where the match is weak. Size tells how often a clone was seen (once, few, many) or the class of an expanded clone, and some rows leave it out.

v_gene	abundance	j_gene	d_gene	CDR3aa	CDR3nt
TRBV7-2	-	TRBJ2-5	-	CASSSGVQETQYF	TGTGCCAGCAGCTCCGGGGTCCAAGAGACCCAGTACTTC
TRBV2	-	TRBJ2-7	-	CASSAVYEQYF	TGTGCCAGCAGTGCGGTGTACGAGCAGTACTTC
TRBV7-9	-	TRBJ2-2	-	CSSPSNTGELFF	TGTTCCAGCCCCTCGAACACCGGGGAGCTGTTTTTT
TRBV10-3	-	TRBJ2-7	TRBD1	CAISAGQGAHEQYF	TGTGCCATCAGTGCGGGACAGGGGGCCCACGAGCAGTACTTC
TRBV7-2	-	TRBJ2-7	-	CASSFGGNYEQYF	TGTGCCAGCAGCTTCGGCGGGAACTACGAGCAGTACTTC
TRBV7-8	-	TRBJ2-1	TRBD2	CASSLWGTGGFYNEQFF	TGTGCCAGCAGCTTATGGGGAACGGGAGGTTTTTACAATGAGCAGTTCTTC
TRBV28	few	TRBJ1-2	-	CASKKGDNYGYTF	TGTGCCAGCAAAAAGGGGGATAACTATGGCTACACCTTC
TRBV19	once	TRBJ1-4	-	CASSSGQPTTNEKLFF	TGTGCCAGTAGTAGTGGACAGCCTACAACTAATGAAAAACTGTTTTTT
TRBV6-5	few	TRBJ2-7	TRBD2	CASSYGLAGLQYF	TGTGCCAGCAGTTACGGGCTAGCGGGACTCCAGTACTTC
TRBV12-5	-	TRBJ2-7	TRBD2	CASALEAGAYEQYF	TGTGCTAGTGCCCTGGAGGCGGGAGCCTACGAGCAGTACTTC
TRBV5-1	once	TRBJ2-7	TRBD2	CASSPAGVGSYEQYF	TGCGCCAGCAGCCCAGCGGGAGTGGGCTCCTACGAGCAGTACTTC
TRBV19	-	TRBJ1-1	TRBD1	CASSKRGLVNTEAFF	TGTGCCAGTAGTAAGAGGGGGCTCGTGAACACTGAAGCTTTCTTT
TRBV2	once	TRBJ1-1	TRBD1	CASSARQGVNSNTEAFF	TGTGCCAGCAGTGCTCGCCAGGGGGTCAACTCGAACACTGAAGCTTTCTTT
TRBV19	-	TRBJ2-7	-	CASSDRDRPYEQYF	TGTGCCAGTAGTGACCGGGATCGACCCTACGAGCAGTACTTC
TRBV28	-	TRBJ1-6	-	CASSLRRWRDNSPLHF	TGTGCCAGCAGTCTCCGACGCTGGAGGGATAATTCACCCCTCCACTTT
TRBV5-1	few	TRBJ2-7	-	CASSAGLLYEQYF	TGCGCCAGCAGCGCTGGACTACTTTACGAGCAGTACTTC
TRBV5-1	-	TRBJ1-1	-	CASSSAGAGTEAFF	TGCGCCAGCAGCTCCGCGGGGGCCGGGACTGAAGCTTTCTTT
TRBV29-1	-	TRBJ2-2	TRBD2	CSVVYGRVHGELFF	TGCAGCGTTGTTTACGGGAGGGTCCACGGGGAGCTGTTTTTT
TRBV11-1	-	TRBJ2-7	TRBD1	CASSWEVGQGSYEQYF	TGTGCCAGCAGCTGGGAGGTTGGACAGGGCTCCTACGAGCAGTACTTC
TRBV4-1	-	TRBJ1-3	TRBD1	CASRAGTGGDGNTIYF	TGCGCCAGCAGGGCCGGGACAGGGGGCGATGGAAACACCATATATTTT
TRBV21-1	-	TRBJ2-1	-	CASSERLAGYNEQFF	TGTGCCAGCAGCGAAAGACTAGCAGGGTACAATGAGCAGTTCTTC
TRBV5-1	-	TRBJ2-5	-	CASSSSGTRETQYF	TGCGCCAGCAGTTCCTCCGGGACACGAGAGACCCAGTACTTC
TRBV28	once	TRBJ2-2	TRBD1	CASRPGQVTGELFF	TGTGCCAGCAGGCCGGGACAGGTAACCGGGGAGCTGTTTTTT
TRBV5-1	-	TRBJ2-3	TRBD2	CASSLTSGRTDTQYF	TGCGCCAGCAGCTTGACTAGCGGACGCACAGATACGCAGTATTTT
TRBV10-3	-	TRBJ2-7	-	CAIGYQVYEQYF	TGTGCCATCGGGTACCAGGTCTACGAGCAGTACTTC
TRBV2	-	TRBJ1-6	-	CASRGGLTPPPLHF	TGTGCCAGCAGGGGGGGTCTGACACCCCCACCCCTCCACTTT
TRBV19	-	TRBJ2-3	TRBD2	CASRTSGGITDTQYF	TGTGCCAGTCGGACTAGCGGGGGGATCACAGATACGCAGTATTTT
TRBV29-1	once	TRBJ1-3	-	CSVQSTSDPGNTIYF	TGCAGCGTCCAATCGACATCGGATCCTGGAAACACCATATATTTT
TRBV6-6	-	TRBJ2-3	-	CASSLGFGDTQYF	TGTGCCAGCAGTCTAGGATTTGGTGATACGCAGTATTTT
TRBV9	-	TRBJ2-7	TRBD2	CASSVADSGRLRNYEQYF	TGTGCCAGCAGCGTAGCTGATAGCGGGAGGCTGAGAAACTACGAGCAGTACTTC
TRBV7-2	-	TRBJ2-6	TRBD1	CASSFSRGRGANVLTF	TGTGCCAGCAGCTTTTCCAGGGGGCGGGGGGCCAACGTCCTGACTTTC
TRBV2	-	TRBJ2-5	TRBD1	CASRPTGVGETQYF	TGTGCCAGCAGACCGACAGGGGTTGGAGAGACCCAGTACTTC
TRBV4-3	few	TRBJ1-2	-	CASSQSAANYGYTF	TGCGCCAGCAGCCAGTCGGCGGCTAACTATGGCTACACCTTC
TRBV7-8	-	TRBJ2-2	-	CASGRGPLRVAGELFF	TGTGCCAGCGGGCGGGGGCCTTTGAGAGTAGCCGGGGAGCTGTTTTTT
TRBV15	-	TRBJ1-1	TRBD1	CATSRGQGRNTGAFF	TGTGCCACCAGCAGAGGACAGGGGAGGAACACTGGAGCTTTCTTT
TRBV4-2	-	TRBJ2-1	TRBD1	CASSQGYRGRRYNEQFF	TGTGCCAGCAGCCAGGGGTACAGGGGGCGCCGGTACAATGAGCAGTTCTTC
TRBV7-8	-	TRBJ1-2	-	CASTFLGVPKEGYTF	TGTGCCAGCACCTTCCTCGGGGTTCCGAAAGAAGGCTACACCTTC
TRBV30	-	TRBJ1-2	-	CAWSVLSPYGYTF	TGTGCCTGGAGTGTACTTTCCCCTTATGGCTACACCTTC
TRBV9	-	TRBJ2-3	TRBD2	CASSVVGSGGADTQYF	TGTGCCAGCAGCGTAGTAGGTAGCGGGGGGGCGGATACGCAGTATTTT
TRBV28	-	TRBJ1-5	TRBD1	CASSLRTGGNQPQHF	TGTGCCAGCAGCCTTAGGACAGGGGGCAATCAGCCCCAGCATTTT
TRBV7-2	-	TRBJ1-6	-	CASSQGQRINSPLHF	TGTGCCAGCAGCCAAGGACAGAGGATCAATTCACCCCTCCACTTT
TRBV9	few	TRBJ1-2	TRBD1	CASTPSGTGDNYGYTF	TGTGCCAGCACCCCGTCGGGGACAGGCGATAACTATGGCTACACCTTC
TRBV19	-	TRBJ2-7	TRBD2	CASSPISGVDEQYF	TGTGCCAGTAGCCCTATTAGCGGGGTTGACGAGCAGTACTTC
TRBV6-5	-	TRBJ1-2	-	CASSYSSGSYGYTF	TGTGCCAGCAGTTACTCGTCAGGGTCCTATGGCTACACCTTC
TRBV12-1	-	TRBJ2-2	-	CASSLHRDRVSFSSTGELFF	TGTGCCAGCAGCTTACACCGGGACAGGGTCAGCTTCAGTTCCACCGGGGAGCTGTTTTTT
TRBV4-3	-	TRBJ1-2	TRBD1	CASSQGTGDRDGYTF	TGCGCCAGCAGCCAAGGGACCGGGGACAGAGATGGCTACACCTTC
TRBV4-3	few	TRBJ2-2	TRBD2	CASSQIPGLAGGVGELFF	TGCGCCAGCAGCCAGATCCCGGGACTAGCGGGAGGGGTCGGGGAGCTGTTTTTT
TRBV6-1	-	TRBJ1-2	-	CASSPDTNYGYTF	TGTGCCAGCAGCCCGGACACGAACTATGGCTACACCTTC
TRBV7-2	few	TRBJ1-1	-	CASSLQGRNTEAFF	TGTGCCAGCAGCTTACAGGGGAGGAACACTGAAGCTTTCTTT
TRBV30	-	TRBJ1-1	-	CAWSVGQNTEAFF	TGTGCCTGGAGTGTGGGACAGAACACTGAAGCTTTCTTT
TRBV6-5	-	TRBJ2-7	-	CASSYSGYSYEQYF	TGTGCCAGCAGTTACTCCGGTTACTCCTACGAGCAGTACTTC
TRBV6-1	-	TRBJ2-1	TRBD2	CASSEEWAGGPLTSYNEQFF	TGTGCCAGCAGTGAGGAATGGGCGGGGGGGCCTCTGACGTCCTACAATGAGCAGTTCTTC
TRBV10-3	-	TRBJ1-5	TRBD1	CAISAGTGNQPQHF	TGTGCCATCAGTGCCGGGACAGGGAACCAGCCCCAGCATTTT
TRBV4-2	few	TRBJ2-3	TRBD1	CASSQDGQGASTDTQYF	TGTGCCAGCAGCCAAGATGGACAGGGGGCTTCCACAGATACGCAGTATTTT
TRBV9	-	TRBJ1-3	-	CASSPAGRSGNTIYF	TGTGCCAGCAGCCCAGCCGGGAGGTCTGGAAACACCATATATTTT
TRBV4-3	few	TRBJ2-2	TRBD1	CASSRITGTGDTGELFF	TGCGCCAGCAGCCGGATAACGGGGACAGGAGACACCGGGGAGCTGTTTTTT
TRBV30	-	TRBJ1-6	TRBD1	CAWSAPGTGGSPLHF	TGTGCCTGGAGTGCGCCCGGGACAGGGGGGTCACCCCTCCACTTT
TRBV20-1	-	TRBJ1-3	-	CSALRGNTIYF	TGCAGTGCTCTTCGGGGAAACACCATATATTTT
TRBV28	-	TRBJ2-3	TRBD2	CASSLSRLADTDTQYF	TGTGCCAGCAGTTTATCCAGACTAGCGGACACAGATACGCAGTATTTT
TRBV29-1	-	TRBJ2-5	TRBD1	CSVEDRMETQYF	TGCAGCGTTGAGGACAGGATGGAGACCCAGTACTTC